Ten or more counts support the clone carrying this TCR beta chain. Its antigen is not known. Trimming removed 1 base from V and 4 bases from J, with 2 bases in between. The CDR3 sequence is 12 residues long. The germline CDR1 and CDR2 sequences are SGHTA and FQGTGA. This record comes from a study of T cells after yellow fever vaccination. Study outcomes and limitations: Re-detected after boosting: most primary clones, more than 95% of CD4 and about 85% of CD8. A faster peak, day 5 versus 15, was reached by the weaker secondary response.

As TCR cDNA was made by 5'RACE template switching, a universal primer site and UMIs were added. TCRdb analysed the 5' RACE reads with MiXCR anew, one entry per CDR3 protein. Seen here are a few hundred thousand distinct CDR3 sequences, roughly 3.5% observed once, and the top ten hold 23%. The sequenced sample was PBMCs, obtained on the day of the yellow fever booster vaccination. The chain combines TRBV7-3 with TRBJ2-1; unclear D gene. The receptor was derived from a man aged 18 to 30 who received the YFV17D yellow fever vaccine. Written as DNA, the CDR3 is TGTGCCAGCAGCTTAAATTACAATGAGCAGTTCTTC. Amino acids: CASSLNYNEQFF.